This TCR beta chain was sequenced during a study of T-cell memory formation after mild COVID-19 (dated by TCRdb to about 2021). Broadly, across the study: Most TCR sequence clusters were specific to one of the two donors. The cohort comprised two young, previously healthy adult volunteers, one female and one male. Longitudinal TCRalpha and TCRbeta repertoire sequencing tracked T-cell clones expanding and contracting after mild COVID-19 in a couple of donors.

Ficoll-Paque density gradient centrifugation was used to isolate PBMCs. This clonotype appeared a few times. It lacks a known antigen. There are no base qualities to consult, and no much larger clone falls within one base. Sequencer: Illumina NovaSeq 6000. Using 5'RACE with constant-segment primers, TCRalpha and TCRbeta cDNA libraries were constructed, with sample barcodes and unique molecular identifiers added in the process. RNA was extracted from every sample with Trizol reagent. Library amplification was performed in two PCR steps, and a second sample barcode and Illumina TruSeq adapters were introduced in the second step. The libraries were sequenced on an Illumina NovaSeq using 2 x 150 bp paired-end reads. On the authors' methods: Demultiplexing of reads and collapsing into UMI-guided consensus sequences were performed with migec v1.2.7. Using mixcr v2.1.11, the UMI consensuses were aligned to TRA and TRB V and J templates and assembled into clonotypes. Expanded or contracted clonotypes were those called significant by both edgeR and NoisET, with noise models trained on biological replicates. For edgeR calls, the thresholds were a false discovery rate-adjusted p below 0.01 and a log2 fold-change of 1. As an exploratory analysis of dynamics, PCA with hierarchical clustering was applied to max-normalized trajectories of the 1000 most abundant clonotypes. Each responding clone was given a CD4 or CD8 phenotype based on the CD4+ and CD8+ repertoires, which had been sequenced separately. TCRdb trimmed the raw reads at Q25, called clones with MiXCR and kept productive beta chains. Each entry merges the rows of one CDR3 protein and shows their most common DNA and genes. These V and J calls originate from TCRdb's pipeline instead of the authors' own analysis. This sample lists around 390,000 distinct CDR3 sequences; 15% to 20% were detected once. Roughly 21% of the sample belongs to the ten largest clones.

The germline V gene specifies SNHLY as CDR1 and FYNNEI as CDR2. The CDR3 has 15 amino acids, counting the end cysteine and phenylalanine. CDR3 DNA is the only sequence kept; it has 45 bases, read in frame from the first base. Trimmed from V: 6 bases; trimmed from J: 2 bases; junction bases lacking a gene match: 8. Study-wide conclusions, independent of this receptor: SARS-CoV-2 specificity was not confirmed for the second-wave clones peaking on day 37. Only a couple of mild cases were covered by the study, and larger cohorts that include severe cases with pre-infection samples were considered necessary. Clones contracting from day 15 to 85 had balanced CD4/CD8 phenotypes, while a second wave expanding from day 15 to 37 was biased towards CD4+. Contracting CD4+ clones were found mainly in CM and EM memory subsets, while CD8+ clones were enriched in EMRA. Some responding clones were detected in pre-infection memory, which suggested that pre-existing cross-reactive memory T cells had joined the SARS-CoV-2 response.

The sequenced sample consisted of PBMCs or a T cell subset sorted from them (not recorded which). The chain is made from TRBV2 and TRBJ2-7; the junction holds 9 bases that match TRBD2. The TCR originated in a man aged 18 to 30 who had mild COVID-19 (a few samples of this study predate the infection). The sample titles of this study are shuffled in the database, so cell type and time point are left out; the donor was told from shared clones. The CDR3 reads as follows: CASRPGLALAYEQYF. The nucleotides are TGTGCCAGCAGACCCGGACTAGCGTTGGCCTACGAGCAGTACTTC. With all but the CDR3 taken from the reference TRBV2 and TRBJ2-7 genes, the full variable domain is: EPEVTQTPSHQVTQMGQEVILRCVPISNHLYFYWYRQILGQKVEFLVSFYNNEISEKSEIFDDQFSVERPDGSNFTLKIRSTKLEDSAMYFCASRPGLALAYEQYFGPGTRLTVT.